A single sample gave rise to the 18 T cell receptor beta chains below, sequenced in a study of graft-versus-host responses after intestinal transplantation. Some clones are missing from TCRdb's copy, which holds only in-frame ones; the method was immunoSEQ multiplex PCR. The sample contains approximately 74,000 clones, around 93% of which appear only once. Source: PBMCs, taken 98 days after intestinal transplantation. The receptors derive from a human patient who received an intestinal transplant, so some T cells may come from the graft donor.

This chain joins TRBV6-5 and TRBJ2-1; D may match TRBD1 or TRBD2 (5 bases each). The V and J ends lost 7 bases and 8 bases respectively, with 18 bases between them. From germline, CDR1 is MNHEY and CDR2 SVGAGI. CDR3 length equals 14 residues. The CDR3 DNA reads TGTGCCAGCAAAGGGGAGAGGGTTTGGCATGAGCAGTTCTTC. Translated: CASKGERVWHEQFF.

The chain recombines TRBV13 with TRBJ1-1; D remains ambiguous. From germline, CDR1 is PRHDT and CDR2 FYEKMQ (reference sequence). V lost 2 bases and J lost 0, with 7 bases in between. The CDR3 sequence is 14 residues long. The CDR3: CASSLSYMNTEAFF. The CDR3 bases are TGTGCCAGCAGCTTAAGCTACATGAACACTGAAGCTTTCTTT.

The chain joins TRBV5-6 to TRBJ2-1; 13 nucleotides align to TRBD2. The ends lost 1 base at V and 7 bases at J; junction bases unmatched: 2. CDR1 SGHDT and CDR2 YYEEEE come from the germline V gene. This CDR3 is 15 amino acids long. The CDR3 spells CASSLRTSGGNEQFF. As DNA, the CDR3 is TGTGCCAGCAGCTTGAGGACTAGCGGGGGTAATGAGCAGTTCTTC.

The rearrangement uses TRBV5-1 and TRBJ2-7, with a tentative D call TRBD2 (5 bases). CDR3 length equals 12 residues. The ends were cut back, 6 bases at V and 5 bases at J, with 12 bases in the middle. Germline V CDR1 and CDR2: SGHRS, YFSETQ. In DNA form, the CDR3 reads TGCGCCAGCACGGGGATTCGAAACGAGCAGTACTTC. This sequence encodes CASTGIRNEQYF.

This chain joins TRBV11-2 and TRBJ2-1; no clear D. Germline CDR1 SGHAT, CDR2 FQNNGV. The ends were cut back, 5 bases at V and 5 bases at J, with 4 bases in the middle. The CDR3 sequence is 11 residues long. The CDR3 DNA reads TGTGCCAGCAGCACCCACAATGAGCAGTTCTTC. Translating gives CASSTHNEQFF. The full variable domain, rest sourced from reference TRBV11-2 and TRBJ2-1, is EAGVAQSPRYKIIEKRQSVAFWCNPISGHATLYWYQQILGQGPKLLIQFQNNGVVDDSQLPKDRFSAERLKGVDSTLKIQPAKLEDSAVYLCASSTHNEQFFGPGTRLTVL.

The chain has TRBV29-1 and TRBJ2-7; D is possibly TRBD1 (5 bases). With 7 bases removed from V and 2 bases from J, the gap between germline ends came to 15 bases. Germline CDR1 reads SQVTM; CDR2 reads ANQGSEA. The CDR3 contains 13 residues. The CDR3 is CSGSPGSTYEQYF. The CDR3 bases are TGCAGCGGGTCCCCAGGGTCCACCTACGAGCAGTACTTC.

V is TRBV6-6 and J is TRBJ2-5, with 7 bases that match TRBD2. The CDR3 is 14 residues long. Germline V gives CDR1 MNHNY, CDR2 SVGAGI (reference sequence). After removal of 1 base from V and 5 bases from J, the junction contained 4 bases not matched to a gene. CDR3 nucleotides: TGTGCCAGCAGTTACTTGGCTAGCGGCGAGACCCAGTACTTC. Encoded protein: CASSYLASGETQYF.

CDR3: CASSPLLGGFITGELFF. The DNA of the CDR3 is TGCGCCAGCAGCCCCCTTTTGGGGGGGTTTATTACCGGGGAGCTGTTTTTT. The rearrangement uses TRBV4-1 and TRBJ2-2; TRBD2 matches 7 bases. CDR1 is MGHRA, CDR2 YSYEKL, per germline. V lost 4 bases to trimming and J lost 5 bases; unmatched junction nucleotides: 13. The CDR3 consists of 17 residues.

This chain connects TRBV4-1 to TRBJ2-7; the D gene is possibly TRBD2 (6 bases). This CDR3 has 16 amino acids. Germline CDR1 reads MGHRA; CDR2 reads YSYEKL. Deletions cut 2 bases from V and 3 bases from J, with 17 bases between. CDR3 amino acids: CASSQSGSRGLYEQYF. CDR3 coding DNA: TGCGCCAGCAGCCAATCCGGGTCGCGGGGACTCTACGAGCAGTACTTC.

CDR3 sequence reads: CASSRDRVLYEQYF. The CDR3 nucleotides read TGCGCCAGCAGTCGGGACAGGGTTCTGTACGAGCAGTACTTC. The chain carries TRBV10-1 and TRBJ2-7; 9 nucleotides align to TRBD1. The CDR3 extends over 14 amino acids. The germline V gene has CDR1 WNHNN and CDR2 SYGVQD (reference sequence). Losses at the gene ends were 5 bases for V and 4 bases for J; bases not matched to a gene: 6.

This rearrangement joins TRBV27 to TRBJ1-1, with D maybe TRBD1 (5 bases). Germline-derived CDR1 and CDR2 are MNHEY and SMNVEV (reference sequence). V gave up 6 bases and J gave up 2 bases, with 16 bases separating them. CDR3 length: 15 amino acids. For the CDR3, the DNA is TGTGCCAGCAGACCTACCGGGACGGCTAACACTGAAGCTTTCTTT. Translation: CASRPTGTANTEAFF.

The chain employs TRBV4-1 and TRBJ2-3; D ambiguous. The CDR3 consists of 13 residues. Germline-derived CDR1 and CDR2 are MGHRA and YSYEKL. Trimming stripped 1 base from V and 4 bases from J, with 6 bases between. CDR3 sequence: CASSQGFPDTQYF. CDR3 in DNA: TGCGCCAGCAGCCAAGGCTTCCCAGATACGCAGTATTTT.

The CDR3 loop is CASSLGVFYTGELFF. The CDR3 DNA reads TGTGCCAGCAGCTTAGGGGTCTTTTACACCGGGGAGCTGTTTTTT. V usage is TRBV7-9 and J usage is TRBJ2-2; D uncertain. Trimming stripped 1 base from V and 3 bases from J, with 9 bases between. The germline CDR1 and CDR2 sequences are SEHNR and FQNEAQ (reference sequence). CDR3 length: 15 residues.

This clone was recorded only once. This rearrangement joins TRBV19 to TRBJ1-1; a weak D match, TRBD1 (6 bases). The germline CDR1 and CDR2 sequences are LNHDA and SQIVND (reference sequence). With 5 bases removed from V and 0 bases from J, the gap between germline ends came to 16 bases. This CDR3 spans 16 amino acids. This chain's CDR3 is CASSREDSFMNTEAFF. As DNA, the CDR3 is TGTGCCAGTAGTCGTGAGGACAGTTTCATGAACACTGAAGCTTTCTTT. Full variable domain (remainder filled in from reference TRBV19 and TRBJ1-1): DGGITQSPKYLFRKEGQNVTLSCEQNLNHDAMYWYRQDPGQGLRLIYYSQIVNDFQKGDIAEGYSVSREKKESFPLTVTSAQKNPTAFYLCASSREDSFMNTEAFFGQGTRLTVV.

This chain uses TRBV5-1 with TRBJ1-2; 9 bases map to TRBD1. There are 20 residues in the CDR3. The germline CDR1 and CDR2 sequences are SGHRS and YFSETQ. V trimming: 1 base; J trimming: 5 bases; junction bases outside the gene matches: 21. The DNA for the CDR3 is TGCGCCAGCAGCTTGCTCTCCCCTTTACAGGGGGCGAGCCAATCATATGGCTACACCTTC. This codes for CASSLLSPLQGASQSYGYTF.

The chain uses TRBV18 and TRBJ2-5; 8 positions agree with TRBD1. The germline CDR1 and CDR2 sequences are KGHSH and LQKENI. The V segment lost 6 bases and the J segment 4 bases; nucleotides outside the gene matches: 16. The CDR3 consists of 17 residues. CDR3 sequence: CASSMTGDGSFGETQYF. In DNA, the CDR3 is TGTGCCAGCTCCATGACAGGGGACGGTTCGTTTGGAGAGACCCAGTACTTC.

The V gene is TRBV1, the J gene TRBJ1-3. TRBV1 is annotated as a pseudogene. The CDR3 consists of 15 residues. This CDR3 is CTSSQRGARGNTIYF. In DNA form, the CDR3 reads TGCACCAGCAGCCAACGGGGGGCGCGAGGAAACACCATATATTTT.

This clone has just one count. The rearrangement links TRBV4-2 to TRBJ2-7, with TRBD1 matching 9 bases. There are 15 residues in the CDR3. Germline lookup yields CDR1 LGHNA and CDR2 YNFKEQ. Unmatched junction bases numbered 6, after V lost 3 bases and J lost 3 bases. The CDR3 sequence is CASSQAGTGHYEQYF. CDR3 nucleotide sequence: TGTGCCAGCAGCCAGGCCGGGACAGGGCACTACGAGCAGTACTTC.